These 8 T cell receptor beta chains originate from one sample sequenced in a study of cytomegalovirus exposure and HLA in healthy donors. The PCR made use of 60 Vbeta and 13 Jbeta primers. Some clones are missing from TCRdb's copy, which holds only in-frame ones; the method was immunoSEQ multiplex PCR. The sample consists of some 90,000 clones, roughly 80% of them appearing once. Material for sequencing was PBMCs. The origin of the receptors is a man aged 40-49 years in good health and CMV-seronegative.

This clone occurred once. The chain couples TRBV7-3 to TRBJ1-6; D ambiguous. CDR1 and CDR2 from the germline V gene are SGHTA and FQGTGA. The CDR3 runs 14 residues. V was trimmed by 2 bases and J by 6 bases, leaving 8 bases between them. CDR3 protein: CASSLSGGNSPLHF. As DNA, the CDR3 is TGTGCCAGCAGCTTATCGGGTGGTAATTCACCCCTCCACTTT.

This chain uses TRBV4-2 with TRBJ2-1, with D maybe TRBD2 (7 bases). This CDR3 comprises 14 residues. CDR1 and CDR2 from the germline V gene are LGHNA and YNFKEQ. With 1 base removed from V and 8 bases from J, the gap between germline ends came to 12 bases. This CDR3 reads CASSQGRGLDEQFF. The CDR3 bases are TGTGCCAGCAGCCAAGGGCGGGGGCTTGATGAGCAGTTCTTC.

V is TRBV5-1 and J is TRBJ2-5; TRBD1 aligns across 8 bases. CDR1 is SGHRS, CDR2 YFSETQ, per germline. This CDR3 has 13 residues. Trimming cost V 2 bases and J 4 bases; bases outside gene matches: 1. Written as DNA, the CDR3 is TGCGCCAGCAGCTTCGACAGGGGAGAGACCCAGTACTTC. Protein sequence: CASSFDRGETQYF.

This clone was counted a few times. The V and J genes are TRBV19 and TRBJ2-1; possibly TRBD2 for D (5 bases). Germline V gene sequence: CDR1 LNHDA, CDR2 SQIVND (reference sequence). The CDR3 extends over 16 amino acids. Deletions cut 3 bases from V and 10 bases from J, with 22 bases between. CDR3 bases: TGTGCCAGTAGTATTCCCGCTTTGTTGAGGGCAAGGGAGCAGTTCTTC. This translates into CASSIPALLRAREQFF.

This clone has only a few counts. This chain uses TRBV6-6 with TRBJ2-2, with 8 nucleotides matching TRBD1. The CDR3 covers 15 residues. The ends lost 10 bases at V and 1 base at J; junction bases unmatched: 8. Germline values: CDR1 MNHNY, CDR2 SVGAGI (reference sequence). CDR3 in amino acids: CAISPGTGNTGELFF. CDR3 nucleotides: TGTGCCATCTCACCCGGGACAGGGAACACCGGGGAGCTGTTTTTT.

The V call is TRBV19, the J call TRBJ1-4; unclear D gene. This CDR3 is 15 amino acids long. The V end was cut by 1 base, the J end by 3 bases, with 9 bases between. CDR1 LNHDA and CDR2 SQIVND come from the germline V gene (reference sequence). CDR3 nucleotides: TGTGCCAGTAGTATAGCGCCTAGAGCTAATGAAAAACTGTTTTTT. This sequence encodes CASSIAPRANEKLFF.

V and J are TRBV6-6 and TRBJ1-1; D remains unclear. The CDR3 has 14 amino acids. V lost 0 bases and J 3 bases, leaving 8 bases between the germline ends. Germline CDR1 and CDR2: MNHNY and SVGAGI (reference sequence). The CDR3 reads CASSYSATDTEAFF. In DNA, the CDR3 is TGTGCCAGCAGTTACTCTGCAACAGACACTGAAGCTTTCTTT.

V gene TRBV6-6 combines with J gene TRBJ1-5; D perhaps matches TRBD1 (6 bases). Trimming pared 5 bases from V and 1 base from J, leaving 6 bases between. This CDR3 spans 13 amino acids. Germline-derived CDR1 and CDR2 are MNHNY and SVGAGI (reference sequence). CDR3 amino acids: CASSGQSNQPQHF. CDR3 DNA: TGTGCCAGCAGTGGACAGAGCAATCAGCCCCAGCATTTT.